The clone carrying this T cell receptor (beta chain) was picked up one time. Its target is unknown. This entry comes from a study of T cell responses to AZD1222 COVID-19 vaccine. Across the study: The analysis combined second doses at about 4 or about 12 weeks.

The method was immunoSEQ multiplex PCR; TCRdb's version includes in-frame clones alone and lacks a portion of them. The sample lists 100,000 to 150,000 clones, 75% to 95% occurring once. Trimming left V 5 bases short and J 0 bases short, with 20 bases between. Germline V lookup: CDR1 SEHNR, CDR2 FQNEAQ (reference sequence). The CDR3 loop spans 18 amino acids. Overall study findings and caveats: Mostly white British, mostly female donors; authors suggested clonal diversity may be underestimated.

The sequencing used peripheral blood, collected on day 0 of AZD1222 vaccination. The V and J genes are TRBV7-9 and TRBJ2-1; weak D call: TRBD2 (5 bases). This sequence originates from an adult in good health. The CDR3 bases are TGTGCCAGCAGCACACGGGTGGGGAGCGGCTTCTCCTACAATGAGCAGTTCTTC. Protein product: CASSTRVGSGFSYNEQFF.